This T cell receptor beta chain was profiled in a study of shared clonotypes between healthy human individuals. The protocol was immunoSEQ multiplex PCR, while the TCRdb copy is restricted to in-frame clones and leaves out a portion. Among approximately 710,000 clones listed, about 90% were seen once. V was shortened by 2 bases and J by 3 bases, with 14 bases between the two germline ends. CDR3 size: 15 residues. From germline, CDR1 is SGHNT and CDR2 YENEEA. This TCR was sampled from a man between 18 and 29 years old in good health. Some clones in this sample may be carry-over from other donors' samples. J is TRBJ2-7 and V is TRBV11-3, with a tentative D call TRBD1 (5 bases). The sample taken for sequencing was memory CD8+ T cells from PBMCs. Specified subset: CD45RO+ cells pooled with CCR7-negative TemRA cells. DNA for the CDR3: TGTGCCAGCAGCTTACATTCCCCAGGGATCTACGAGCAGTACTTC. The encoded protein is CASSLHSPGIYEQYF.